This T cell receptor beta chain was obtained from a study of molecular identifiers for immune sequencing clone quantification (dated by TCRdb to between 2018 and 2020). At the level of the whole study: For a replicate experiment, RNA from roughly 21,000 or 96,000 naive CD8 T cells was divided into five aliquots, and four of the five aliquots were sequenced. CD8 T cells were used in a methods study to benchmark molecular-identifier clustering-based TCR repertoire sequencing (MIDCIRS) and TCR RNA copy counting.

Library preparation used PCR. Sequencing instrument: Illumina MiSeq. Total RNA was purified with the Qiagen AllPrep DNA/RNA kit. Before any analysis, reads coming from multiple sequencing runs of the same library were combined into one pool. On the authors' methods: Reads were retained only if an exact TCR constant sequence was present, and the retained reads were trimmed to 150 nt and grouped according to their 12-nt molecular barcodes. Reads within each barcode group were sub-clustered using a 15% Levenshtein threshold, and quality-weighted consensus sequences were constructed for each RNA molecule. Non-functional sequences were removed, as were lower-count sequences one edit away from another. Based on a fit of two negative binomial distributions, barcode sub-clusters having less than 20% of the maximum read count were discarded. The raw public data were reprocessed by TCRdb itself: fastp quality trimming at Q25, MiXCR clonotype calling, in-frame beta chains only. Identical CDR3 proteins give one entry, which carries the most common genes and DNA. Here the V and J calls rest on TCRdb's processing, not on the authors' analysis. The sample table shows 40,000 to 45,000 distinct CDR3 sequences, and less than 20% are seen once. The ten biggest clones cover 7.1% of the sample.

The paper as a whole reports these results and caveats: Modeling indicated approximately 3.1 TCR RNA copies recovered per cell, compared with about 10 by digital PCR, which implies a capture efficiency of around 31%. Without barcode sub-clustering, chimeric consensus sequences inflated TCR diversity; chimeras reached as high as 47%. Spiked-in Jurkat TCR RNA equal to a single cell's worth was reported to be detectable even within one million naive CD8 T cells. In CMV-specific effector cells, over 99% of molecules were held by clones above 20 RNA copies, whereas under 1% of molecules were held by such clones in naive cells. Highly expanded clone sizes could be underestimated if identical TCR molecules share a barcode.

The germline V gene specifies MNHEY as CDR1 and SVGAGI as CDR2. Trimming at the junction amounts to 5 bases on V and 0 bases on J, and the germline ends lie 11 bases apart. From the cysteine through the phenylalanine, the CDR3 covers 15 amino acids. Only CDR3 DNA remains: 45 bases, in frame from the first base. Naive CD8 T cells were FACS-sorted as CD8+CD4-CCR7+CD45RA+ on a BD FACSAria II into RLT Plus buffer. To compare sensitivity, a portion of naive CD8 T cell RNA was divided equally between MIDCIRS and a Smart-seq2-style 5'RACE protocol. Enrichment of CD8 T cells was performed with RosetteSep CD8+ T Cell Enrichment Cocktail and Ficoll-Paque, after which ACK red cell lysis was carried out. This clonotype turned up a few times. Its antigen target is currently unknown. Within one base of it there is no much larger clone, and no base qualities were kept.

The chain employs TRBV6-5 and TRBJ2-1; TRBD2 is a weak D gene call, 5 bases matching. This TCR derives from a human donor in good health. Some libraries in this study had Jurkat cell RNA spiked in. The material sequenced was naive CD8+ T cells from blood, with Jurkat cell RNA spiked in. Taken with the paper, the label for cell subset or site translates to: FACS-sorted CD8+CD4-CCR7+CD45RA+ naive T cells. Here the CDR3 is given as CASSMTGSSYNEQFF. The bases read TGTGCCAGCAGTATGACTGGGAGCTCCTACAATGAGCAGTTCTTC.